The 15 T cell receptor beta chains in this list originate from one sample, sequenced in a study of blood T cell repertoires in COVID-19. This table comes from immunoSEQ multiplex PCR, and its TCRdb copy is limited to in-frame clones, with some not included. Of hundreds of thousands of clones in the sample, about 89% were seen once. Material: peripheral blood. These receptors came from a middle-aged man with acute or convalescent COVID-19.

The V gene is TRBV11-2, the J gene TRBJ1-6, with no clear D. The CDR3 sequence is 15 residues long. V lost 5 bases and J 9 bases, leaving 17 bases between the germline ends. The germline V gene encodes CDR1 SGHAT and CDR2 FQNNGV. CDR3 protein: CASSRTGAAGSPLHF. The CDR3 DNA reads TGTGCCAGCAGCCGGACGGGAGCTGCGGGTTCACCCCTCCACTTT.

CDR3 nucleotide sequence: TGTGCCAGTAGTATAGATACGGCGGCGGTTAATGAGCAGTTCTTC. Protein sequence: CASSIDTAAVNEQFF. The chain links TRBV19 to TRBJ2-1; D gene uncertain. The length of the CDR3 is 15 residues. Trimming left V 0 bases short and J 7 bases short, with 13 bases between. The V gene's germline CDR1 is LNHDA and CDR2 SQIVND (reference sequence).

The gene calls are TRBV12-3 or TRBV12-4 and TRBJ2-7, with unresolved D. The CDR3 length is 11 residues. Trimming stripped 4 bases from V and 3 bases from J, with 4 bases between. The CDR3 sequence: CASSYGYEQYF. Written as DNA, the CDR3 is TGTGCCAGCAGTTACGGCTACGAGCAGTACTTC.

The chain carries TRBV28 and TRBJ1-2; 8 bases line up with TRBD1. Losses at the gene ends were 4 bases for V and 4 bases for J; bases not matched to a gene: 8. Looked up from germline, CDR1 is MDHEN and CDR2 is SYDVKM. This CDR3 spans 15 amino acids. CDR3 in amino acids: CASSSLSGGIYGYTF. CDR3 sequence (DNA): TGTGCCAGCAGTTCCCTCTCAGGGGGCATCTATGGCTACACCTTC.

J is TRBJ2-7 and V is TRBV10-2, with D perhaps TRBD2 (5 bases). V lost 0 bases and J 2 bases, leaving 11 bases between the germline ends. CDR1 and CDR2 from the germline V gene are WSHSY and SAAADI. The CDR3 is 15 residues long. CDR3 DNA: TGCGCCAGCAGTGAGTCCGTGGGGAGCCCCTACGAGCAGTACTTC. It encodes CASSESVGSPYEQYF.

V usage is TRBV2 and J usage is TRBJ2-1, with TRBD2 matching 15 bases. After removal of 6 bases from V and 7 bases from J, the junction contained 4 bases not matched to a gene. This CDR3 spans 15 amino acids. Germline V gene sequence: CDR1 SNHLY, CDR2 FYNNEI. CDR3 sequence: CASSAGTSGGNEQFF. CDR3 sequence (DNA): TGTGCCAGCAGCGCCGGGACTAGCGGGGGGAATGAGCAGTTCTTC.

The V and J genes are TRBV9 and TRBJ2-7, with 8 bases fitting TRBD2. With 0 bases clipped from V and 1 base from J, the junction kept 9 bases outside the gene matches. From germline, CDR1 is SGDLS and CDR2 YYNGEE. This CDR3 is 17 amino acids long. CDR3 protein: CASSVGYSSGSSYEQYF. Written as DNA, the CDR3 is TGTGCCAGCAGCGTAGGTTACTCGAGCGGGAGTTCCTACGAGCAGTACTTC.

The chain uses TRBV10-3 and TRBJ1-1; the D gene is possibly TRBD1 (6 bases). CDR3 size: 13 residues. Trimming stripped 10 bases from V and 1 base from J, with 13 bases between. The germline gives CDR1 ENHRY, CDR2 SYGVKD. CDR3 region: CATLTGGNTEAFF. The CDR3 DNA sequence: TGTGCCACCCTGACAGGCGGGAACACTGAAGCTTTCTTT.

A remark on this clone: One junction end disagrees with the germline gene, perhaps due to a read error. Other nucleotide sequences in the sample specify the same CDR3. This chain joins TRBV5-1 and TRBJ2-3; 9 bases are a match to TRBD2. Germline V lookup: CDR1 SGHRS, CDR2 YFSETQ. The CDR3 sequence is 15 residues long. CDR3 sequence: CASSLDGTSTDTQYF. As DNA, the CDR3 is TGCGCCAGCAGCTTGGACGGGACTAGCACTGATACGCAGTATTTT. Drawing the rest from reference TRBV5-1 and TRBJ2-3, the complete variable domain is KAGVTQTPRYLIKTRGQQVTLSCSPISGHRSVSWYQQTPGQGLQFLFEYFSETQRNKGNFPGRFSGRQFSNSRSEMNVSTLELGDSALYLCASSLDGTSTDTQYFGPGTRLTVL.

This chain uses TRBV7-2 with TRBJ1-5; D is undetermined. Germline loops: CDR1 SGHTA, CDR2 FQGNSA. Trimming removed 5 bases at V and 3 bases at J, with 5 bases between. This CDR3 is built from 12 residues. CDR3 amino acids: CASSPFNQPQHF. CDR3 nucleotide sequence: TGTGCCAGCAGCCCTTTCAATCAGCCCCAGCATTTT.

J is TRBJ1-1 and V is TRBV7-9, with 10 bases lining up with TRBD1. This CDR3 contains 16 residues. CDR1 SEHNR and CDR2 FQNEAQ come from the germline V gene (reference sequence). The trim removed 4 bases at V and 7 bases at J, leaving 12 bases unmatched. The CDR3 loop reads CASSSRTGGRINEAFF. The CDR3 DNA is TGTGCCAGCAGCTCAAGGACAGGGGGGAGAATAAATGAAGCTTTCTTT.

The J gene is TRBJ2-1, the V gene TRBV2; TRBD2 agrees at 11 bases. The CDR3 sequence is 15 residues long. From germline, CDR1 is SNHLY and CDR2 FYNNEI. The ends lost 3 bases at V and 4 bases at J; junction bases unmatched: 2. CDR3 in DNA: TGTGCCAGCAGTGATCTAGCGGGGGGTTACAATGAGCAGTTCTTC. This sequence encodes CASSDLAGGYNEQFF.

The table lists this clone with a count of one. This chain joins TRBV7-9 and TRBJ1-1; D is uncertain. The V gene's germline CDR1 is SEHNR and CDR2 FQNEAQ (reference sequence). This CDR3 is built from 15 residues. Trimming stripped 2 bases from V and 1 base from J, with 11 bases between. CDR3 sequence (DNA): TGTGCCAGCAGCTTATCGTCGGCAGGGAACACTGAAGCTTTCTTT. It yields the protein CASSLSSAGNTEAFF.

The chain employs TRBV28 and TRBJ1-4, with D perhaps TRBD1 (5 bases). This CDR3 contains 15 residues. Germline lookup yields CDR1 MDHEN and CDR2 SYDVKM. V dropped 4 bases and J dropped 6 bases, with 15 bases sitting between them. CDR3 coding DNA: TGTGCCAGCAGTTCCCCCGGTGAAGGGGATGAAAAACTGTTTTTT. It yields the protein CASSSPGEGDEKLFF.

CDR3 nucleotide sequence: TGCAGCGTTGATAGCACCCAGGGGAACACTGAAGCTTTCTTT. It codes for CSVDSTQGNTEAFF. The chain has TRBV29-1 and TRBJ1-1; perhaps TRBD1 as D (5 bases). CDR3 length: 14 amino acids. The germline gives CDR1 SQVTM, CDR2 ANQGSEA. Trimming removed 3 bases from V and 1 base from J, with 12 bases in between.